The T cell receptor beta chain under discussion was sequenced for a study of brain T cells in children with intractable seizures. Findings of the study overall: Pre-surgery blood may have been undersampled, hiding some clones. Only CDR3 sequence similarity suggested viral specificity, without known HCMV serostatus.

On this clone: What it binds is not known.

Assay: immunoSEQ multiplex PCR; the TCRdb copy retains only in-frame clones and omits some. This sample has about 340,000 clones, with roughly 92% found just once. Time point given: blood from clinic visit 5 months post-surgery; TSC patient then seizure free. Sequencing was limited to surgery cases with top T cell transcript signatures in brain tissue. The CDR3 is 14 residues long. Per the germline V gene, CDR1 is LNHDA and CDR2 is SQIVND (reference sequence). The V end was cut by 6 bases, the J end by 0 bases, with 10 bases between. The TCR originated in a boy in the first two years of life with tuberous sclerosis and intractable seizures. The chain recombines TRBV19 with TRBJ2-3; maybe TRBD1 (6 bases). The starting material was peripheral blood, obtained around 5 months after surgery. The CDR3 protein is CASRRGYSTDTQYF. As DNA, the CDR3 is TGTGCCAGTAGAAGGGGGTATAGCACAGATACGCAGTATTTT.